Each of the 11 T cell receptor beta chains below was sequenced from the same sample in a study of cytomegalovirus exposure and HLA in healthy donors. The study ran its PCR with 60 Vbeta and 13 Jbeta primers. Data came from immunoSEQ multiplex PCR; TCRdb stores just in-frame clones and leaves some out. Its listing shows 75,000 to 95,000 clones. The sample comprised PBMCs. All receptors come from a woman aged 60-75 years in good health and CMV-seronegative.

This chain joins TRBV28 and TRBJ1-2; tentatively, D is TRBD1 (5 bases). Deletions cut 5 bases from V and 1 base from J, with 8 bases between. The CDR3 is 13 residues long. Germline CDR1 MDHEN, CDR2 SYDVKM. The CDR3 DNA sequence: TGTGCCAGCAGTAGACAGCTTAACTATGGCTACACCTTC. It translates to CASSRQLNYGYTF.

This chain's CDR3 is CARSSNASGPASTDTQYF. CDR3 nucleotides: TGTGCCAGAAGCAGTAATGCTAGCGGGCCGGCTAGCACAGATACGCAGTATTTT. This chain links TRBV5-3 with TRBJ2-3; 8 bases align to TRBD2. TRBV5-3 is sorted into the ORF group, with uncertain function. The CDR3 is made up of 18 amino acids. J lost 0 bases, V lost 4 bases, and 13 bases had no gene match.

CDR3 sequence: CASSPQYATFYEQFF. The CDR3 bases are TGCGCCAGCAGCCCCCAATATGCTACCTTTTATGAGCAGTTCTTC. The chain has TRBV5-1 and TRBJ2-1; D remains unclear. There are 15 residues in the CDR3. Deletions cut 4 bases from V and 8 bases from J, with 19 bases between. Germline CDR1 SGHRS, CDR2 YFSETQ.

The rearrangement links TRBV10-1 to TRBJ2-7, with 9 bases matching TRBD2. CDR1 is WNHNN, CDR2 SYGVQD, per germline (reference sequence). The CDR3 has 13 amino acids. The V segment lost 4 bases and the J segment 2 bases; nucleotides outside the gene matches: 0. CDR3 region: CASSGTSAYEQYF. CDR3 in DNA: TGCGCCAGCAGTGGGACTAGCGCCTACGAGCAGTACTTC.

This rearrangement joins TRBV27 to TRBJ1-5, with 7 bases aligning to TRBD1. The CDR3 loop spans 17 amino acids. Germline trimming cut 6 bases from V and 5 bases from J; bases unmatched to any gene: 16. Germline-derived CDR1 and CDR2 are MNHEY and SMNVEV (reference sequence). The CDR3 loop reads CASRKYLATGSDQPQHF. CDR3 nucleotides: TGTGCCAGCAGAAAGTACTTAGCGACAGGGTCCGATCAGCCCCAGCATTTT.

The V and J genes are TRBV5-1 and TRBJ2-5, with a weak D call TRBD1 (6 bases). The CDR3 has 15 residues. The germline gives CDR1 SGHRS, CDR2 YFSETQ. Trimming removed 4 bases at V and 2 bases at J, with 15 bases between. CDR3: CASSRALGQQETQYF. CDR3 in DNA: TGCGCCAGCAGCCGGGCATTAGGACAGCAAGAGACCCAGTACTTC.

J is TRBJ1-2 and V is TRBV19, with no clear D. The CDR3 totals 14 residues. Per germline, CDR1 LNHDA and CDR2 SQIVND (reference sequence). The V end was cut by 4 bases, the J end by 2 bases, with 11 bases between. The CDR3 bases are TGTGCCAGTAGTAGGTCAGGATTCAACTATGGCTACACCTTC. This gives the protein CASSRSGFNYGYTF.

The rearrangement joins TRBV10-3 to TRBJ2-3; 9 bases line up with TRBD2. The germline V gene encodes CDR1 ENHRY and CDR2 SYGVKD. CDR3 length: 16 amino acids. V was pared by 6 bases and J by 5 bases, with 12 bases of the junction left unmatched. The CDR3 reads CAIRLGGAGGEDTQYF. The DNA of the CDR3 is TGTGCCATCAGGCTGGGTGGGGCGGGAGGGGAAGATACGCAGTATTTT.

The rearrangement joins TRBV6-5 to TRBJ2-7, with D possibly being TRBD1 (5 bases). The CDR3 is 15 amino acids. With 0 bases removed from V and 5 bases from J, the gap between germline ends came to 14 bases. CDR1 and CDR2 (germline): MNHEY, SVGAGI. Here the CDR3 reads CASSYSGVGAHEQYF. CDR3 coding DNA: TGTGCCAGCAGTTACTCAGGAGTAGGGGCCCACGAGCAGTACTTC.

DNA for the CDR3: TGTGCCAGCGCAGGTACAGGGCGATCCCCGAACACCGGGGAGCTGTTTTTT. Translating gives CASAGTGRSPNTGELFF. V usage is TRBV9 and J usage is TRBJ2-2; D possibly corresponds to TRBD1 (6 bases). This CDR3 region has 17 residues. The V and J ends lost 7 bases and 0 bases respectively, with 19 bases between them. Germline values: CDR1 SGDLS, CDR2 YYNGEE. The full variable domain, its missing parts supplied by reference TRBV9 and TRBJ2-2, is DSGVTQTPKHLITATGQRVTLRCSPRSGDLSVYWYQQSLDQGLQFLIQYYNGEERAKGNILERFSAQQFPDLHSELNLSSLELGDSALYFCASAGTGRSPNTGELFFGEGSRLTVL.

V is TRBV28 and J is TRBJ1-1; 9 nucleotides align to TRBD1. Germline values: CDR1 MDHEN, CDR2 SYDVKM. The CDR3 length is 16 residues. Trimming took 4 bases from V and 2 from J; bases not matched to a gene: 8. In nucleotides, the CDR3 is TGTGCCAGCAGTTCCAACGGGGACAGGGTTAACACTGAAGCTTTCTTT. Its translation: CASSSNGDRVNTEAFF.